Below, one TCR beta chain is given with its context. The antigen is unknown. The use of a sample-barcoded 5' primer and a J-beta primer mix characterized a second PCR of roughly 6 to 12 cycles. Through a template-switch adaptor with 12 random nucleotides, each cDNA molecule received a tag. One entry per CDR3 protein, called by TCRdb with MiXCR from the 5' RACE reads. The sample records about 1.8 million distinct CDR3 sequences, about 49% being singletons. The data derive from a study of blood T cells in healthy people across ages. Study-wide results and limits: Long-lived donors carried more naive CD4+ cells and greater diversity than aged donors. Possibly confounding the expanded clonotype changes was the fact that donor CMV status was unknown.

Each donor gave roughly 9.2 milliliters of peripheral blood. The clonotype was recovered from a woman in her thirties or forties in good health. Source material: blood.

The CDR3 nucleotides read TGTGCCAGCAGCCAGGACGGGACAGGGGGCTATGGCTACACCTTC. This codes for CASSQDGTGGYGYTF. The V call is TRBV3-1, the J call TRBJ1-2, with 11 bases lining up with TRBD1. The junction had 4 bases not matched to a gene; V was cut back by 3 bases and J by 4 bases. Germline lookup yields CDR1 LGHDT and CDR2 YNNKEL (reference sequence). The length of the CDR3 is 15 residues.